The rows below give T cell receptor beta chains drawn from one sample of a study of identical twins. TCRdb redid the calling of the 5' RACE reads with MiXCR, one entry per CDR3 protein. This sample yields about 500,000 distinct CDR3 sequences, of which about 13% are seen a single time; around 0.98% belongs to the top ten. This sample also appeared in a second study, on yellow fever vaccine responses in identical twins.

Sequenced material: CD4+ T cells sorted from blood. These receptors all come from a woman in her late teens or twenties in good health. Each CDR3 is given with its conserved first and last residue. The order of the fields is D gene, V gene, J gene, clone size, CDR3 DNA, CDR3 protein. D genes are given only for firm matches. Clone size, where shown, is once, few, many, or a class for clones that have expanded.

d_call: .; v_call: TRBV5-1; j_call: TRBJ2-3; clone_size: few; cdr3_nt: TGCGCCAGCAGCCCTGGGACAACTTCTAGCACAGATACGCAGTATTTT; cdr3_aa: CASSPGTTSSTDTQYF
d_call: TRBD1; v_call: TRBV20-1; j_call: TRBJ1-1; clone_size: .; cdr3_nt: TGCAGTGCTCGACAGGGGGGGAACACTGAAGCTTTCTTT; cdr3_aa: CSARQGGNTEAFF
d_call: .; v_call: TRBV3-1; j_call: TRBJ1-1; clone_size: .; cdr3_nt: TGTGCCAGCAGCGAAGACGGAGGGACCTGGAACACTGAAGCTTTCTTT; cdr3_aa: CASSEDGGTWNTEAFF
d_call: .; v_call: TRBV20-1; j_call: TRBJ2-7; clone_size: few; cdr3_nt: TGCAGTGCTAGAGAGGGAGACAGGAGCACCTACGAGCAGTACTTC; cdr3_aa: CSAREGDRSTYEQYF
d_call: .; v_call: TRBV10-3; j_call: TRBJ1-5; clone_size: few; cdr3_nt: TGTGCCATCAGTGGGCAGGATAGCAATCAGCCCCAGCATTTT; cdr3_aa: CAISGQDSNQPQHF
d_call: .; v_call: TRBV29-1; j_call: TRBJ2-3; clone_size: many; cdr3_nt: TGCAGCGTTGGCAGAACCACAGATACGCAGTATTTT; cdr3_aa: CSVGRTTDTQYF
d_call: .; v_call: TRBV5-1; j_call: TRBJ2-1; clone_size: .; cdr3_nt: TGCGCCAGCAACACTGGAGGGGGAGGCGCTACATCCTACAATGAGCAGTTCTTC; cdr3_aa: CASNTGGGGATSYNEQFF
d_call: .; v_call: TRBV28; j_call: TRBJ1-6; clone_size: .; cdr3_nt: TGTGCCAGCATTGAGGTCCCCAATTCACCCCTCCACTTT; cdr3_aa: CASIEVPNSPLHF
d_call: .; v_call: TRBV20-1; j_call: TRBJ2-1; clone_size: few; cdr3_nt: TGCAGTGCTAGGGATGCGGGGAGATCCTCCTACAATGAGCAGTTCTTC; cdr3_aa: CSARDAGRSSYNEQFF
d_call: .; v_call: TRBV6-5; j_call: TRBJ1-6; clone_size: .; cdr3_nt: TGTGCCAGCAGTTACAATGTGGGAGGCGGATCACCCCTCCACTTT; cdr3_aa: CASSYNVGGGSPLHF
d_call: .; v_call: TRBV7-2; j_call: TRBJ2-7; clone_size: few; cdr3_nt: TGTGCCAGCAGCTTAAGGTTCGGTGCCTACGAGCAGTACTTC; cdr3_aa: CASSLRFGAYEQYF
d_call: TRBD2; v_call: TRBV11-2; j_call: TRBJ2-1; clone_size: few; cdr3_nt: TGTGCCAGCAGCAAGTGGACTAGCGGGAGGGCCTGGGGCCCCTACAATGAGCAGTTCTTC; cdr3_aa: CASSKWTSGRAWGPYNEQFF
d_call: .; v_call: TRBV20-1; j_call: TRBJ1-1; clone_size: .; cdr3_nt: TGCAGTGCTCCGACTGCGGCCGGTATGAACACTGAAGCTTTCTTT; cdr3_aa: CSAPTAAGMNTEAFF
d_call: TRBD1; v_call: TRBV29-1; j_call: TRBJ2-3; clone_size: many; cdr3_nt: TGCAGCGTCCCGCATGGGGACAGGGGAACAGATACGCAGTATTTT; cdr3_aa: CSVPHGDRGTDTQYF
d_call: TRBD1; v_call: TRBV4-3; j_call: TRBJ1-1; clone_size: .; cdr3_nt: TGCGCCAGCAGCCAAGAAGACAGGGGTACTGAAGCTTTCTTT; cdr3_aa: CASSQEDRGTEAFF
d_call: .; v_call: TRBV7-8; j_call: TRBJ1-3; clone_size: few; cdr3_nt: TGTGCCAGCAGCTTAGCGTTCGAAGGAAACACCATATATTTT; cdr3_aa: CASSLAFEGNTIYF
d_call: .; v_call: TRBV5-5; j_call: TRBJ2-5; clone_size: many; cdr3_nt: TGTGCCAGCAGCTTGGCAGGGAATCAGTTGGCCCAGTACTTC; cdr3_aa: CASSLAGNQLAQYF
d_call: TRBD1; v_call: TRBV4-1; j_call: TRBJ2-7; clone_size: .; cdr3_nt: TGCGCCAGCAGCCAGGACTCCGGGACAGGGAGGGAGCAGTACTTC; cdr3_aa: CASSQDSGTGREQYF
d_call: TRBD1; v_call: TRBV4-2; j_call: TRBJ2-7; clone_size: .; cdr3_nt: TGTGCCAGCAGCCCAAATTCTGGACAGGCCTACGAGCAGTACTTC; cdr3_aa: CASSPNSGQAYEQYF
d_call: TRBD2; v_call: TRBV11-2; j_call: TRBJ2-1; clone_size: many; cdr3_nt: TGTGCCAGCAGCCGTCGGGAGGGCCTGGGCGATGAGCAGTTCTTC; cdr3_aa: CASSRREGLGDEQFF
d_call: TRBD1; v_call: TRBV11-2; j_call: TRBJ2-7; clone_size: .; cdr3_nt: TGTGCCAGCAGCACCAACAGGGGACCGGCCCTCGAGCAGTACTTC; cdr3_aa: CASSTNRGPALEQYF
d_call: .; v_call: TRBV7-6; j_call: TRBJ2-5; clone_size: .; cdr3_nt: TGTGCCAGCAGCTTTGGGCGGGAAAGCGGCTTCCAAGAGACCCAGTACTTC; cdr3_aa: CASSFGRESGFQETQYF
d_call: TRBD2; v_call: TRBV28; j_call: TRBJ2-1; clone_size: .; cdr3_nt: TGTGCCAGCAGAACCGGGAGGTCGGGGTCGGAGCAGTTCTTC; cdr3_aa: CASRTGRSGSEQFF
d_call: .; v_call: TRBV7-6; j_call: TRBJ2-5; clone_size: few; cdr3_nt: TGTGCCAGCAGCTTACTGAGCGGAGGCGAGACCCAGTACTTC; cdr3_aa: CASSLLSGGETQYF
d_call: .; v_call: TRBV5-5; j_call: TRBJ2-7; clone_size: few; cdr3_nt: TGTGCCAGCAGCTTTGGAACGACGGTTTACGAGCAGTACTTC; cdr3_aa: CASSFGTTVYEQYF
d_call: .; v_call: TRBV7-9; j_call: TRBJ2-7; clone_size: .; cdr3_nt: TGTGCCAGCAGCTTCCCAGGGAAGGTTAACGAGCAGTACTTC; cdr3_aa: CASSFPGKVNEQYF
d_call: TRBD2; v_call: TRBV20-1; j_call: TRBJ2-2; clone_size: few; cdr3_nt: TGCAGTGCTGAGGGGACATTTAGCGGGGCCACCGGGGAGCTGTTTTTT; cdr3_aa: CSAEGTFSGATGELFF
d_call: .; v_call: TRBV4-3; j_call: TRBJ2-5; clone_size: many; cdr3_nt: TGCGCCAGCAGCCCCTCTACGGGTTTCCAAGAGACCCAGTACTTC; cdr3_aa: CASSPSTGFQETQYF
d_call: TRBD2; v_call: TRBV20-1; j_call: TRBJ2-1; clone_size: .; cdr3_nt: TGCAGTGCTCCTTGGCGGGGGGGCACCTACGGTGAGCAGTTCTTC; cdr3_aa: CSAPWRGGTYGEQFF
d_call: TRBD1; v_call: TRBV30; j_call: TRBJ1-2; clone_size: once; cdr3_nt: TGTGCCTGGGACAGGGGCTTGAGCTATGGCTACACCTTC; cdr3_aa: CAWDRGLSYGYTF
d_call: TRBD1; v_call: TRBV12-3/TRBV12-4; j_call: TRBJ1-5; clone_size: many; cdr3_nt: TGTGCCAGCAGCGGACAGGGGTCTCAGCCCCAGCATTTT; cdr3_aa: CASSGQGSQPQHF
d_call: TRBD2; v_call: TRBV5-6; j_call: TRBJ2-2; clone_size: many; cdr3_nt: TGTGCCAGCAGTCCGGGACTAGCGGAGAACACCGGGGAGCTGTTTTTT; cdr3_aa: CASSPGLAENTGELFF
d_call: .; v_call: TRBV30; j_call: TRBJ2-1; clone_size: .; cdr3_nt: TGTGCCTGGGGGGGTACGGTGCAGTTCTTC; cdr3_aa: CAWGGTVQFF
d_call: .; v_call: TRBV12-3/TRBV12-4; j_call: TRBJ2-3; clone_size: .; cdr3_nt: TGTGCCAGCAGTGAAAAGGGGTCTGCGCAGTATTTT; cdr3_aa: CASSEKGSAQYF
d_call: TRBD2; v_call: TRBV7-2; j_call: TRBJ2-1; clone_size: .; cdr3_nt: TGTGCCAGCAGCTTAGTTGGGACTAGCGGGAGTCTTGAGCAGTTCTTC; cdr3_aa: CASSLVGTSGSLEQFF
d_call: .; v_call: TRBV5-1; j_call: TRBJ2-1; clone_size: many; cdr3_nt: TGCGCCAGCAGCTTGGCCACGCGTTACAATGAGCAGTTCTTC; cdr3_aa: CASSLATRYNEQFF
d_call: .; v_call: TRBV3-1; j_call: TRBJ2-3; clone_size: many; cdr3_nt: TGTGCCAGCAGCCAAGATCGTGTAGGAGGGGATACGCAGTATTTT; cdr3_aa: CASSQDRVGGDTQYF
d_call: TRBD2; v_call: TRBV20-1; j_call: TRBJ2-7; clone_size: few; cdr3_nt: TGCAGTGCGGAGACTAGCGGTTCCTACGAGCAGTACTTC; cdr3_aa: CSAETSGSYEQYF
d_call: TRBD2; v_call: TRBV15; j_call: TRBJ2-1; clone_size: many; cdr3_nt: TGTGCCACCAGCAGAGGCGGGAGAGGGTCCTACAATGAGCAGTTCTTC; cdr3_aa: CATSRGGRGSYNEQFF